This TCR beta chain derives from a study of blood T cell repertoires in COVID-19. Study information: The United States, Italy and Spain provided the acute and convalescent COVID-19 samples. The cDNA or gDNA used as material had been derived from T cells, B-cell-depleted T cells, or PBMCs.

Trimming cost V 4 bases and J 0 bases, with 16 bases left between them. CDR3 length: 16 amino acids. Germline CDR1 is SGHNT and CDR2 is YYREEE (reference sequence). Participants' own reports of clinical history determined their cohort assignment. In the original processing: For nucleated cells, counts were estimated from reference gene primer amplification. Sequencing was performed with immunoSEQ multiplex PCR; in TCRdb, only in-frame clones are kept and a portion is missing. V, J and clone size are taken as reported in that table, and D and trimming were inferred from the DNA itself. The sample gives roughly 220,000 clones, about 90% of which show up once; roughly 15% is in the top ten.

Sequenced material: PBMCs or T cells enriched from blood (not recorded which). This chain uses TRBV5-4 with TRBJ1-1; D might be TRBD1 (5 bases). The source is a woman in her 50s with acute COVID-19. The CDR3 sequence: CASSLGRRTLNTEAFF. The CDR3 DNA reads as TGTGCCAGCAGCCTAGGCAGACGGACATTGAACACTGAAGCTTTCTTT.